These 19 T cell receptor beta chains came from one sample sequenced in a study of blood T cell repertoires in COVID-19. Sequencing was performed with immunoSEQ multiplex PCR; in TCRdb, only in-frame clones are kept and a portion is missing. Of under 250,000 clones listed, approximately 91% are singletons. The source material was peripheral blood. The receptor source for this set is a man younger than 40 with COVID-19, enrolled during active disease.

This rearrangement joins TRBV28 to TRBJ2-3, with D perhaps TRBD2 (5 bases). The ends were cut back, 8 bases at V and 0 bases at J, with 9 bases in the middle. The CDR3 contains 13 residues. The germline CDR1 and CDR2 sequences are MDHEN and SYDVKM. In DNA form, the CDR3 reads TGTGCCAGCGGGAGCGGTAGCACAGATACGCAGTATTTT. Residues: CASGSGSTDTQYF.

V usage is TRBV11-2 and J usage is TRBJ1-1, with TRBD1 as a possible D gene (5 bases). Germline V CDR1 and CDR2: SGHAT, FQNNGV. This CDR3 has 15 amino acids. The V end was cut by 6 bases, the J end by 5 bases, with 19 bases between. CDR3 nucleotide sequence: TGTGCCAGCAGTTCCCACCGGGGGGGGAAGACTGAAGCTTTCTTT. It encodes CASSSHRGGKTEAFF.

This clone was observed once. The J gene is TRBJ2-4, the V gene TRBV19; 7 bases are shared with TRBD2. With 6 bases clipped from V and 9 bases from J, the junction kept 8 bases outside the gene matches. CDR1 and CDR2 (germline): LNHDA, SQIVND (reference sequence). The CDR3 is 13 residues long. The CDR3 DNA is TGTGCCAGTAGCGCCACGGGGGGAGGCATTCAGTACTTC. Its translation: CASSATGGGIQYF.

The chain combines TRBV11-2 with TRBJ1-1, with D tentatively TRBD1 (6 bases). Germline V gives CDR1 SGHAT, CDR2 FQNNGV. CDR3 length: 12 residues. With 3 bases removed from V and 5 bases from J, the gap between germline ends came to 7 bases. The CDR3 loop reads CASSFRGTEAFF. CDR3 coding DNA: TGTGCCAGCAGCTTCAGGGGAACTGAAGCTTTCTTT.

The chain has TRBV4-1 and TRBJ1-4, with 8 bases aligning to TRBD1. In germline, CDR1 is MGHRA, CDR2 YSYEKL. V lost 4 bases to trimming and J lost 6 bases; unmatched junction nucleotides: 7. The length of the CDR3 is 15 residues. The CDR3 DNA is TGCGCCAGCAGCCCAATTGACAGGGGTGATGAAAAACTGTTTTTT. Amino acid sequence: CASSPIDRGDEKLFF.

This chain links TRBV18 with TRBJ2-1; TRBD2 matches 9 bases. V gave up 2 bases and J gave up 0 bases; unmatched junction bases: 2. This CDR3 contains 16 residues. The V gene's germline CDR1 is KGHSH and CDR2 LQKENI. CDR3 loop: CASSPAGGSSYNEQFF. The CDR3 bases are TGTGCCAGCTCACCAGCGGGGGGGAGCTCCTACAATGAGCAGTTCTTC.

The chain recombines TRBV12-3 or TRBV12-4 with TRBJ1-1; D is unresolved. Trimming took off 6 bases at V and 0 bases at J, with 8 bases between the two ends. The CDR3 covers 13 residues. This chain's CDR3 is CASSQKMNTEAFF. In nucleotides, the CDR3 is TGTGCCAGCAGCCAGAAAATGAACACTGAAGCTTTCTTT.

This rearrangement joins TRBV29-1 to TRBJ1-1, with 9 positions matching TRBD1. The V and J ends lost 5 bases and 5 bases, in that order; junction bases with no gene match: 6. The V gene's germline CDR1 is SQVTM and CDR2 ANQGSEA. This CDR3 is built from 13 residues. This chain's CDR3 is CSVPQGAETEAFF. The CDR3 DNA sequence: TGCAGCGTTCCACAGGGGGCTGAGACTGAAGCTTTCTTT. Drawing the rest from reference TRBV29-1 and TRBJ1-1, the complete variable domain is SAVISQKPSRDICQRGTSLTIQCQVDSQVTMMFWYRQQPGQSLTLIATANQGSEATYESGFVIDKFPISRPNLTFSTLTVSNMSPEDSSIYLCSVPQGAETEAFFGQGTRLTVV.

The chain carries TRBV5-4 and TRBJ1-5, with D perhaps TRBD1 (6 bases). Deletions cut 1 base from V and 2 bases from J, with 10 bases between. This CDR3 region has 15 residues. Germline lookup yields CDR1 SGHNT and CDR2 YYREEE (reference sequence). CDR3 bases: TGTGCCAGCAGCTTGTGGGGGGGCGGCAATCAGCCCCAGCATTTT. Protein sequence: CASSLWGGGNQPQHF.

V gene TRBV15 combines with J gene TRBJ2-1; 7 bases align to TRBD2. CDR1 LNHNV and CDR2 YYDKDF come from the germline V gene (reference sequence). This CDR3 has 16 residues. V shed 0 bases and J 10 bases; nucleotides not matched to a gene: 12. The DNA for the CDR3 is TGTGCCACCAGCAGAGATCGGGGGGTTCTCCATAAGGAGCAGTTCTTC. Encoded protein: CATSRDRGVLHKEQFF.

The rearrangement joins TRBV6-6 to TRBJ2-5; perhaps TRBD2 as D (5 bases). From germline, CDR1 is MNHNY and CDR2 SVGAGI (reference sequence). V lost 2 bases, J lost 5 bases, and 12 bases lay in between. This CDR3 is built from 14 residues. Here the CDR3 DNA reads TGTGCCAGCAGTTACGCGGGTAGAGGGGAGACCCAGTACTTC. Its translation is CASSYAGRGETQYF.

The J gene is TRBJ1-4, the V gene TRBV18, with D hard to call. The V gene's germline CDR1 is KGHSH and CDR2 LQKENI. Trimming stripped 3 bases from V and 0 bases from J, with 11 bases between. This CDR3 spans 16 amino acids. CDR3 DNA: TGTGCCAGCTCACCGCTCCAGGAATCAACTAATGAAAAACTGTTTTTT. This gives the protein CASSPLQESTNEKLFF. Full variable domain (remainder filled in from reference TRBV18 and TRBJ1-4): NAGVMQNPRHLVRRRGQEARLRCSPMKGHSHVYWYRQLPEEGLKFMVYLQKENIIDESGMPKERFSAEFPKEGPSILRIQQVVRGDSAAYFCASSPLQESTNEKLFFGSGTQLSVL.

The rearrangement links TRBV7-3 to TRBJ2-2; 7 nucleotides align to TRBD2. The CDR3 extends over 16 amino acids. Germline V gene sequence: CDR1 SGHTA, CDR2 FQGTGA. The V gene end was trimmed by 5 bases and the J gene end by 2 bases; junction bases not matched to a gene: 8. This CDR3 is CASSLAQRGNTGELFF. The DNA for the CDR3 is TGTGCCAGCAGCCTAGCCCAGCGGGGAAACACCGGGGAGCTGTTTTTT. The whole variable domain, filled in from reference TRBV7-3 and TRBJ2-2, reads GAGVSQTPSNKVTEKGKYVELRCDPISGHTALYWYRQSLGQGPEFLIYFQGTGAADDSGLPNDRFFAVRPEGSVSTLKIQRTERGDSAVYLCASSLAQRGNTGELFFGEGSRLTVL.

V is TRBV10-1 and J is TRBJ1-4; the match to TRBD1 covers 10 bases. The CDR3 has 17 residues. Germline V CDR1 and CDR2: WNHNN, SYGVQD (reference sequence). The junction had 15 bases not matched to a gene; V was cut back by 6 bases and J by 8 bases. Written as DNA, the CDR3 is TGCGCCAGCAGCGCGGTCCCGGGACAGGGGCCAAGCGAAAAACTGTTTTTT. It is translated as CASSAVPGQGPSEKLFF.

The chain has TRBV29-1 and TRBJ1-1; D might be TRBD1 (5 bases). The germline V gene has CDR1 SQVTM and CDR2 ANQGSEA. This CDR3 contains 15 residues. Deletions cut 3 bases from V and 1 base from J, with 15 bases between. For the CDR3, the DNA is TGCAGCGTTGAGAGAGCAGGGTCCCGGAACACTGAAGCTTTCTTT. Amino acids: CSVERAGSRNTEAFF. The variable domain in full, with the rest retrieved from reference TRBV29-1 and TRBJ1-1, is SAVISQKPSRDICQRGTSLTIQCQVDSQVTMMFWYRQQPGQSLTLIATANQGSEATYESGFVIDKFPISRPNLTFSTLTVSNMSPEDSSIYLCSVERAGSRNTEAFFGQGTRLTVV.

The chain recombines TRBV10-1 with TRBJ2-2, with a weak D call TRBD2 (7 bases). The CDR3 is made up of 15 amino acids. The V gene's germline CDR1 is WNHNN and CDR2 SYGVQD (reference sequence). The V end was cut by 7 bases, the J end by 5 bases, with 17 bases between. The CDR3 loop is CASTRGPGGTGELFF. CDR3 DNA: TGCGCCAGCACCAGGGGCCCGGGGGGAACCGGGGAGCTGTTTTTT.

The CDR3 DNA follows: TGCGCCAGCACCAAGGACAGCTTGAATTCACCCCTCCACTTT. Translated, it gives CASTKDSLNSPLHF. The V and J genes are TRBV5-1 and TRBJ1-6; D is perhaps TRBD1 (6 bases). This CDR3 spans 14 amino acids. Per the germline V gene, CDR1 is SGHRS and CDR2 is YFSETQ. The V gene lost 6 bases and the J gene lost 7 bases, with 14 bases spanning the gap.

About this clone: Other DNA sequences in the same sample also yield this CDR3. The chain recombines TRBV19 with TRBJ2-2; no clear D gene. CDR1 and CDR2 from the germline V gene are LNHDA and SQIVND (reference sequence). Trimming left V 9 bases short and J 3 bases short, with 5 bases between. The length of the CDR3 is 11 residues. The CDR3 region is CASRHTGELFF. CDR3 nucleotides: TGTGCCAGCCGTCACACCGGGGAGCTGTTTTTT.

CDR3: CASSLMGGDEQYF. The CDR3 DNA is TGTGCCAGCAGCTTAATGGGGGGTGACGAGCAGTACTTC. The chain links TRBV7-3 to TRBJ2-7, with D perhaps matching TRBD2 (6 bases). The CDR3 totals 13 residues. Trimming removed 1 base from V and 5 bases from J, with 9 bases in between. Germline assignment: CDR1 SGHTA and CDR2 FQGTGA.